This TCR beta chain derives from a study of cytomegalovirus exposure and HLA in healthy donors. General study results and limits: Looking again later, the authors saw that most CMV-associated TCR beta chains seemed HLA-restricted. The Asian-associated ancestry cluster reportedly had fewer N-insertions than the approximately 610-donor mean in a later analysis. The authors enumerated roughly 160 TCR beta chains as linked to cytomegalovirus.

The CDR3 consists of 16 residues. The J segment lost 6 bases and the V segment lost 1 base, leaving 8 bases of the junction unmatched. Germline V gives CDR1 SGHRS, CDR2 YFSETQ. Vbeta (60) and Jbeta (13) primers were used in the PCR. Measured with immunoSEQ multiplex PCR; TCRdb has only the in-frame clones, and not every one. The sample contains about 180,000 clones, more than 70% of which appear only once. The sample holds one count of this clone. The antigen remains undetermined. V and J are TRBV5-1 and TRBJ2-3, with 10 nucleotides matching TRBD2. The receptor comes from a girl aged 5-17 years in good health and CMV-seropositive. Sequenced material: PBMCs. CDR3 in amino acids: CASSLFLAGEMDTQYF. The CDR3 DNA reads TGCGCCAGCAGCTTGTTTCTAGCGGGAGAAATGGATACGCAGTATTTT.